This T cell receptor beta chain was sequenced for a study of T-cell memory formation after mild COVID-19. Germline lookup yields CDR1 SGHVS and CDR2 FNYEAQ. V lost 0 bases to trimming and J lost 5 bases, with 13 bases between them. The CDR3 sequence is 15 residues long. A note on this clonotype: Antigen: not known.

Overall study findings and caveats: The study found contracting CD4+ clones mainly in CM and EM and contracting CD8+ clones in EMRA. Later expanders leaned CD4+, whereas day 15 to 85 contracting clones were balanced CD4/CD8.

TCRdb reanalysed the 5' RACE reads using MiXCR and keeps one entry per CDR3 protein. The data show a few hundred thousand distinct CDR3 sequences, around 21% seen once. The specimen was PBMCs or a T cell subset sorted from them (not recorded which). The chain has TRBV7-6 and TRBJ2-5; D is undetermined. This sequence originates from an adult woman who had mild COVID-19 (a few samples of this study predate the infection). Cell type and time point are not known. CDR3 DNA sequence: TGTGCCAGCAGCTTAGCCCGCAGTCGGTGGGAGACCCAGTACTTC. The encoded protein is CASSLARSRWETQYF.